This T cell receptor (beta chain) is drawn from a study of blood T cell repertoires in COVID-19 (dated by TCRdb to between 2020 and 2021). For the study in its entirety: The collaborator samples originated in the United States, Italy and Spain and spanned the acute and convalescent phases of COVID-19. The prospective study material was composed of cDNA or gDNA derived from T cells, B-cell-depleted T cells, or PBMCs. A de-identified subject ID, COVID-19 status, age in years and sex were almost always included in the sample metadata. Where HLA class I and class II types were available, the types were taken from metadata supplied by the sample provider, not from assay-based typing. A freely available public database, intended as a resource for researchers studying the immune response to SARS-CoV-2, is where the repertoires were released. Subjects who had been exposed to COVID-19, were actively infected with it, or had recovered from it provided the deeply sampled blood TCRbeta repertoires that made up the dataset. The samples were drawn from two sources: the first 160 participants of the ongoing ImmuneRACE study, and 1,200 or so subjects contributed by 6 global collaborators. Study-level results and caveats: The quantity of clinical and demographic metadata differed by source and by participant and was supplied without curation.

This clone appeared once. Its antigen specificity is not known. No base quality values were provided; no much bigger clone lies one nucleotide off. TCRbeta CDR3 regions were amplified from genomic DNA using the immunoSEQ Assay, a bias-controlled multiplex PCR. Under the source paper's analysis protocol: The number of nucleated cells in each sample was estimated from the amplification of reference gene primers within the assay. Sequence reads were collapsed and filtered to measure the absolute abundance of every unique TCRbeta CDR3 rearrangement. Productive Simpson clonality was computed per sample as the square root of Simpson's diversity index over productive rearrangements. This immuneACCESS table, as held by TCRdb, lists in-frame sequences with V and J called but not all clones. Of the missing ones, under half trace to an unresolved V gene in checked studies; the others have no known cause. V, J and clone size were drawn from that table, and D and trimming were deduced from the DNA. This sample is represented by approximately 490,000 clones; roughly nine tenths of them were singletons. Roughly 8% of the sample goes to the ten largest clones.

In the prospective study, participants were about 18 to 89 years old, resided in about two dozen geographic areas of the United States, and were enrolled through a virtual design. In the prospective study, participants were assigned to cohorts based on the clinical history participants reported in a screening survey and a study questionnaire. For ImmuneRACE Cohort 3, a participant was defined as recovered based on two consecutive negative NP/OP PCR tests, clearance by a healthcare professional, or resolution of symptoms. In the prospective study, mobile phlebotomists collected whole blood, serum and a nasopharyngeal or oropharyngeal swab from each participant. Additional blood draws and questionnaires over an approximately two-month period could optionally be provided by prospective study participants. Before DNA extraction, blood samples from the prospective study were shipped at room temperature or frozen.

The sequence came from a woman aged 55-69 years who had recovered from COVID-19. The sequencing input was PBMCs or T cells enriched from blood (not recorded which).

CDR3 protein: CASRAAGLRGQETQYF. The DNA sequence is given as TGTGCCAGCAGAGCCGCCGGGCTCCGGGGGCAAGAGACCCAGTACTTC. The V and J segments used are TRBV3-1 (or the pseudogene TRBV3-2) and TRBJ2-5, with a tentative D gene TRBD2 over 6 matching bases. The V and J ends are trimmed by 6 bases and 2 bases, leaving 19 bases between them. Sequences LGHDT (CDR1) and YNNKEL (CDR2) are obtained from the germline V gene (reference sequence). Spanning cysteine to phenylalanine, the CDR3 consists of 16 amino acids. The DNA shown is the 48-base CDR3, in frame from base 1.